A selection of T cell receptor beta chains follows, all from one sample in a study of early T cells in non-severe SARS-CoV-2 infection. TCRdb reprocessed the 5' RACE reads with MiXCR, giving one entry per CDR3 protein. Found here are 48,000 or so distinct CDR3 sequences, over 5% of them singletons; the top ten hold about 7%. The input for sequencing was whole blood, taken at baseline. These receptors all stem from an adult who was a healthcare worker with PCR-confirmed SARS-CoV-2 infection or an uninfected control (not recorded which). Both conserved end residues are part of each CDR3. A D gene is named only where the DNA matches it firmly. Where a row states a size, it is once, few, many or the class of an expanded clone; other rows omit it.

cdr3_nt cdr3_aa v_call d_call j_call clone_size
TGTGCCATCAGGGGACTAGCGGAGGGCAATGAGCAGTTCTTC CAIRGLAEGNEQFF TRBV10-3 TRBD2 TRBJ2-1 few
TGCAGCGTTGCTGGCAGCACAGATACGCAGTATTTT CSVAGSTDTQYF TRBV29-1 - TRBJ2-3 few
TGTGCCAGCAGTGTAGCTCAGGCCCTCTACAATGAGCAGTTCTTC CASSVAQALYNEQFF TRBV27 - TRBJ2-1 many
TGTGCCAGCAGCTTGCGGGGGCCGGCCGAAAAACTGTTTTTT CASSLRGPAEKLFF TRBV7-9 - TRBJ1-4 -
TGTGCCAGCGGGAGGTTAGGCTATGGCTACACCTTC CASGRLGYGYTF TRBV28 - TRBJ1-2 many
TGTGCCAGCTCACAAACCTGGGACAGCTCCTACGAGCAGTACTTC CASSQTWDSSYEQYF TRBV18 TRBD1 TRBJ2-7 many
TGCAGTGCTGATACTGGGTCTAGCACAGATACGCAGTATTTT CSADTGSSTDTQYF TRBV20-1 - TRBJ2-3 few
TGTGCCAGCAGCTTGTACAGGGGATTGGAAGAGACCCAGTACTTC CASSLYRGLEETQYF TRBV11-2 TRBD1 TRBJ2-5 many
TGTGCCAGCAGCCAAGTTATTGGCGAGGACGGTGGCTACACCTTC CASSQVIGEDGGYTF TRBV4-2 - TRBJ1-2 many
TGCAGTGCTAGATTACGGCAGATCCCCTGGCCCCAGCATTTT CSARLRQIPWPQHF TRBV20-1 - TRBJ1-5 many
TGCAGTTCCTCCGGGGTCAATGAGCAGTTCTTC CSSSGVNEQFF TRBV20-1 - TRBJ2-1 -
TGTGCCAGCAGCTTAGCCGGCGGGTCAAGCACAGATACGCAGTATTTT CASSLAGGSSTDTQYF TRBV7-2 - TRBJ2-3 -
TGTGCCAGTAGCATAGGACAGCCCGCGGTGGGAGCTTTCTTT CASSIGQPAVGAFF TRBV19 - TRBJ1-1 many
TGCAGCGTTGAGTCCGGGGCGGTAGGAGAGACCCAGTACTTC CSVESGAVGETQYF TRBV29-1 - TRBJ2-5 few